This T cell receptor beta chain was identified in a study of T cell clusters in autoimmune cytopenias. Study context: A median age of around 59 years and mean of nearly 57 years characterized healthy donor controls.

TRB amplification used approximately 250 ng of peripheral blood genomic DNA. This CDR3 region has 15 residues. Germline assignment: CDR1 SGHNT and CDR2 YYREEE (reference sequence). TRB was amplified by touch-down multiplex PCR, primer pools A and B combined. One entry per CDR3 protein, without DNA, is what TCRdb gives after re-calling the multiplex PCR reads. The specimen's table records some 5,700 distinct CDR3 sequences. This sample also belongs to another study, concerning T cell repertoires in aging, cancer and after chemotherapy. That investigation notes: The repertoire data cannot show anything about immunological memory following chemotherapy.

Input material: peripheral blood. The chain links TRBV5-4 to TRBJ2-5; TCRdb's D gene call, TRBD2, goes unchecked for lack of DNA. The receptor's source is a human donor in good health. CDR3 loop: CASSPGGARQETQYF.